These 12 T cell receptor beta chains share one sample of origin, sequenced in a study of T cell repertoires in cytomegalovirus infection. TCRdb analysed the reads with MiXCR anew, one entry per CDR3 protein. Of around 280,000 distinct CDR3 sequences listed, about 8.8% are singletons. The sequencing sample was made of PBMCs. These receptors all stem from a human donor in good health (CMV status not recorded). Some clones in this sample may be carry-over from other donors' samples.

Many counts were recorded for this clonotype. V is TRBV10-3 and J is TRBJ2-2, with D possibly matching TRBD2 (6 bases). The germline gives CDR1 ENHRY, CDR2 SYGVKD. The length of the CDR3 is 12 residues. Trimming shortened V by 4 bases and J by 6 bases, and 6 bases separated the two germline ends. In DNA, the CDR3 is TGTGCCATCAGTGGGGAGGCCGGGGAGCTGTTTTTT. Translating it yields CAISGEAGELFF.

The rearrangement links TRBV28 to TRBJ2-1; 15 nucleotides align to TRBD2. The length of the CDR3 is 19 residues. Germline assignment: CDR1 MDHEN and CDR2 SYDVKM. Germline trimming cut 3 bases from V and 2 bases from J; bases unmatched to any gene: 8. This CDR3 reads CASSFPGLAGGITYNEQFF. The CDR3 DNA sequence: TGTGCCAGCAGTTTTCCGGGACTAGCGGGGGGAATTACCTACAATGAGCAGTTCTTC. Together with reference TRBV28 and TRBJ2-1, the CDR3 gives the full variable domain: DVKVTQSSRYLVKRTGEKVFLECVQDMDHENMFWYRQDPGLGLRLIYFSYDVKMKEKGDIPEGYSVSREKKERFSLILESASTNQTSMYLCASSFPGLAGGITYNEQFFGPGTRLTVL.

This clonotype was seen repeatedly, ten times or more. The genes are TRBV6-2 or TRBV6-3 and TRBJ2-5; 9 bases map to TRBD2. Germline CDR1 MNHEY, CDR2 SVGEGT. After removal of 4 bases from V and 4 bases from J, the junction contained 7 bases not matched to a gene. This CDR3 contains 15 residues. The CDR3 sequence is CASSSGTSWGETQYF. CDR3 DNA: TGTGCCAGCAGTTCCGGGACTAGCTGGGGAGAGACCCAGTACTTC.

This clonotype was observed many times. CDR3: CASSLVAGKSTDTQYF. The CDR3 DNA is TGTGCCAGCAGCTTAGTAGCGGGGAAAAGCACAGATACGCAGTATTTT. This sequence joins TRBV7-2 and TRBJ2-3; TRBD2 matches at 8 bases. V shed 1 base, J shed 0 bases, and the junction held 3 bases outside the gene matches. This CDR3 has 16 amino acids. Germline CDR1 and CDR2: SGHTA and FQGNSA. The full variable domain, rest sourced from reference TRBV7-2 and TRBJ2-3, is GAGVSQSPSNKVTEKGKDVELRCDPISGHTALYWYRQSLGQGLEFLIYFQGNSAPDKSGLPSDRFSAERTGGSVSTLTIQRTQQEDSAVYLCASSLVAGKSTDTQYFGPGTRLTVL.

This clonotype was counted many times. This chain connects TRBV5-5 to TRBJ2-5; D may be TRBD2 (5 bases). There are 15 residues in the CDR3. V lost 0 bases to trimming and J lost 1 base, with 10 bases between them. Germline CDR1 reads SGHKS; CDR2 reads YYEKEE (reference sequence). The CDR3 sequence is CASSLVAGVQETQYF. The CDR3 region has the DNA TGTGCCAGCAGCTTGGTTGCCGGGGTCCAAGAGACCCAGTACTTC.

This clonotype has a count of ten or more. This rearrangement joins TRBV7-9 to TRBJ2-4; TRBD2 matches 10 bases. The CDR3 has 19 residues. Germline V gene sequence: CDR1 SEHNR, CDR2 FQNEAQ (reference sequence). J was trimmed by 0 bases and V by 4 bases; bases with no gene match: 12. The CDR3 reads CASSSLASGGMLAKNIQYF. The CDR3 DNA sequence: TGTGCCAGCAGCTCCCTTGCTAGCGGGGGAATGTTAGCCAAAAACATTCAGTACTTC.

The rearrangement joins TRBV29-1 to TRBJ2-7; 10 nucleotides agree with TRBD2. The CDR3 length is 15 residues. Germline V gene sequence: CDR1 SQVTM, CDR2 ANQGSEA. Trimming at V came to 3 bases and at J to 2 bases, leaving 7 bases not matched to a gene. CDR3 DNA sequence: TGCAGCGTTGAGTCCCTCAGCGGGGGGGCCTACGAGCAGTACTTC. Translating gives CSVESLSGGAYEQYF.

In its sample, this clonotype was seen a few times. The genes are TRBV6-5 and TRBJ1-6; tentative D call: TRBD1 (6 bases). Germline loops: CDR1 MNHEY, CDR2 SVGAGI. V was trimmed by 0 bases and J by 10 bases, leaving 22 bases between them. The CDR3 length is 18 residues. The CDR3 is CASSYSTGNRALRSPLHF. The CDR3, as DNA: TGTGCCAGCAGTTACTCAACAGGGAATAGGGCCCTAAGATCACCCCTCCACTTT.

A few counts support this clonotype. The chain recombines TRBV19 with TRBJ1-3, with 8 bases fitting TRBD1. Looked up from germline, CDR1 is LNHDA and CDR2 is SQIVND (reference sequence). V shed 4 bases, J shed 4 bases, and the junction held 9 bases outside the gene matches. The CDR3 has 16 residues. CDR3 in DNA: TGTGCCAGTAGTACCAGGGGACAGGCCTTCGGAAACACCATATATTTT. Translation: CASSTRGQAFGNTIYF.

This clonotype was seen ten or more times. This chain joins TRBV9 and TRBJ2-3; D gene ambiguous. Germline CDR1 is SGDLS and CDR2 is YYNGEE. V gave up 0 bases and J gave up 0 bases, with 11 bases separating them. The CDR3 covers 16 residues. CDR3 amino acids: CASSVGEGFSTDTQYF. CDR3 nucleotides: TGTGCCAGCAGCGTAGGGGAAGGGTTCAGCACAGATACGCAGTATTTT.

This clonotype was detected ten times or more. The V gene is TRBV19, the J gene TRBJ1-1; D unresolved. V lost 7 bases and J 0 bases, leaving 9 bases between the germline ends. Germline CDR1 LNHDA, CDR2 SQIVND (reference sequence). The CDR3 totals 13 residues. The CDR3 nucleotides read TGTGCCAGTACTTTCCAATTGAACACTGAAGCTTTCTTT. Translation gives CASTFQLNTEAFF.

The chain links TRBV20-1 to TRBJ2-7, with D uncertain. The CDR3 spans 14 residues. Germline V gene data show CDR1 as DFQATT and CDR2 as SNEGSKA (reference sequence). V was pared by 6 bases and J by 3 bases, with 18 bases between. The CDR3 reads CSATTDQDHYEQYF. The CDR3 region has the DNA TGCAGTGCGACGACGGACCAAGACCACTACGAGCAGTACTTC.